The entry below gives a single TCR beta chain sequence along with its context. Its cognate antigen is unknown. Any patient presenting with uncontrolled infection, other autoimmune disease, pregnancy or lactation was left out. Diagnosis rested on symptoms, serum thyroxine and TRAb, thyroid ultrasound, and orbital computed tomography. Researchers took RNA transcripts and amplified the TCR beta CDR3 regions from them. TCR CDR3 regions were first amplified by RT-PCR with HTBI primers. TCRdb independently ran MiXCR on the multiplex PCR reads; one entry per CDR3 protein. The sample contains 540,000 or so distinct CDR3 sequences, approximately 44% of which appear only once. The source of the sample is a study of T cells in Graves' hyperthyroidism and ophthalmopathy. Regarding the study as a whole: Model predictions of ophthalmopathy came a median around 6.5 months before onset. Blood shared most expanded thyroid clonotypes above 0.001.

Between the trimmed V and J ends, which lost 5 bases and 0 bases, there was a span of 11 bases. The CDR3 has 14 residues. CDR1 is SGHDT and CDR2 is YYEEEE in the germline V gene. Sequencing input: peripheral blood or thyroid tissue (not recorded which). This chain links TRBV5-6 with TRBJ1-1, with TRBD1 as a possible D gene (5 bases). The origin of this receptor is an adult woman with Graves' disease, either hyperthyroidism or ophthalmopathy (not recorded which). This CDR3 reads CASSTGGMNTEAFF. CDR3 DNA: TGTGCCAGCAGTACGGGGGGAATGAACACTGAAGCTTTCTTT.